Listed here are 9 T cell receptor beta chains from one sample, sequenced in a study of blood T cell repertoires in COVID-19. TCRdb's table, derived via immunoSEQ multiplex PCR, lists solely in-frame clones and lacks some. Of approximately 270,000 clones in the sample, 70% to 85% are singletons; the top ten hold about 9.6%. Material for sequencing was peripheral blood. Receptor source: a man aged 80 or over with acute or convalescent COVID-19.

The CDR3 protein is CASSDGYNQPQHF. DNA for the CDR3: TGTGCCAGCAGTGACGGTTACAATCAGCCCCAGCATTTT. The rearrangement joins TRBV2 to TRBJ1-5; no reliable D call. CDR3 length: 13 amino acids. Trimming pared 3 bases from V and 3 bases from J, leaving 6 bases between. In germline, CDR1 is SNHLY, CDR2 FYNNEI.

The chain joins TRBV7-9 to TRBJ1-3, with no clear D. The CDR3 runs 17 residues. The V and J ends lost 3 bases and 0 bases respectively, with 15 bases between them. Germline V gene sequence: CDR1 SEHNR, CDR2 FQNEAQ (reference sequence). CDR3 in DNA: TGTGCCAGCAGCTTCCCCTGGTTGGGCCGCTCTGGAAACACCATATATTTT. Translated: CASSFPWLGRSGNTIYF.

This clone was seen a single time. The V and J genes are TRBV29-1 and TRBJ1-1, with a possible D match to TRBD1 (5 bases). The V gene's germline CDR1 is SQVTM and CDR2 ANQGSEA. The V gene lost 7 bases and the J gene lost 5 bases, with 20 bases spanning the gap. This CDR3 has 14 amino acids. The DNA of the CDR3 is TGCAGCGCTAAACGGGGCGTCGGGGGAACTGAAGCTTTCTTT. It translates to CSAKRGVGGTEAFF. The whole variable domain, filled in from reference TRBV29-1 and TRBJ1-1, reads SAVISQKPSRDICQRGTSLTIQCQVDSQVTMMFWYRQQPGQSLTLIATANQGSEATYESGFVIDKFPISRPNLTFSTLTVSNMSPEDSSIYLCSAKRGVGGTEAFFGQGTRLTVV.

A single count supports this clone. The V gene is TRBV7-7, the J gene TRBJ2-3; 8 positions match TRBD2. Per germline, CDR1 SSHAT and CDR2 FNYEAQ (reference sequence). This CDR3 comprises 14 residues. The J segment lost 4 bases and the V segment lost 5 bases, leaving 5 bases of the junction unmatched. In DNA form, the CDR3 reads TGTGCCAGCAGCCCCACGGGGGGGGCAGATACGCAGTATTTT. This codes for CASSPTGGADTQYF.

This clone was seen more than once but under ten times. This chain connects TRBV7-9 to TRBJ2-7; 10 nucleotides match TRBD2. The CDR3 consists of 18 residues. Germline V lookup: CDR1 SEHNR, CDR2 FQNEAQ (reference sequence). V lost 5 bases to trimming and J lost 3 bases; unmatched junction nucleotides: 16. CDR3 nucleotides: TGTGCCAGCAGCCGCCTGTTTAGGACTAGCGGAGGGGACTACGAGCAGTACTTC. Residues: CASSRLFRTSGGDYEQYF.

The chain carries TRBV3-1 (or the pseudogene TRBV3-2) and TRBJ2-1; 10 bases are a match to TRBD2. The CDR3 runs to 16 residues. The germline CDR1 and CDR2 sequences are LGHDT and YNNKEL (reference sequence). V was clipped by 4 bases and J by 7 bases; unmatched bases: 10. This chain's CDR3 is CASSLSGSGRENEQFF. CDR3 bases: TGTGCCAGCAGCCTCAGCGGGAGCGGGAGGGAAAATGAGCAGTTCTTC.

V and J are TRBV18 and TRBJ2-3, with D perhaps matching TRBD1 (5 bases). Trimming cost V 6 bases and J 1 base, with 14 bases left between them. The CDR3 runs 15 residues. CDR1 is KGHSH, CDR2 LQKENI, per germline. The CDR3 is CASSAHQGGTDTQYF. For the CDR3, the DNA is TGTGCCAGCTCCGCCCATCAGGGCGGCACAGATACGCAGTATTTT.

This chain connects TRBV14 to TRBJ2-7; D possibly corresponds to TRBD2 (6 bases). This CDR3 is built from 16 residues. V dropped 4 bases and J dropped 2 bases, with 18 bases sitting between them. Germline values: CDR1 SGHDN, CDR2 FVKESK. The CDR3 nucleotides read TGTGCCAGCAGCCCCTTGCGGAGGGCTATCCCCTACGAGCAGTACTTC. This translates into CASSPLRRAIPYEQYF.

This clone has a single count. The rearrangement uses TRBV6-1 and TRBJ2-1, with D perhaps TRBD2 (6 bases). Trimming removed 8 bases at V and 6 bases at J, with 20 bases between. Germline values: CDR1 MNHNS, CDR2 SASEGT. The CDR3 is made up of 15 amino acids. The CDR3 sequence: CASLSQGWGLNEQFF. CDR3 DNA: TGTGCCAGCCTGTCCCAGGGTTGGGGACTCAATGAGCAGTTCTTC.